The T cell receptor beta chain described here comes from a study of CD8 T cells in ankylosing spondylitis. Broader study findings: From matched ankylosing spondylitis synovial fluid, disease-linked clones were reportedly recovered at significantly enriched levels. What appeared characteristic of ankylosing spondylitis blood was a TCR beta motif of fewer than ten highly homologous variants.

CDR1 and CDR2 (germline): MGHRA, YSYEKL. The V segment lost 4 bases and the J segment 8 bases; nucleotides outside the gene matches: 7. The CDR3 runs to 15 residues. This clonotype appeared a few times. The target antigen is unknown. For TCR beta, libraries came from quantitative 5'-RACE with molecular barcodes. TCRdb recomputed calls from the 5' RACE reads with MiXCR, one row per CDR3 protein. The sample has approximately 340,000 distinct CDR3 sequences; roughly 14% are singletons. The chain carries TRBV4-1 and TRBJ1-4, with 10 bases matching TRBD1. The clonotype originates from a male donor with ankylosing spondylitis or in good health (not recorded which). Source material: blood, either unsorted or a sorted T cell fraction (not recorded which). The CDR3 sequence is CASSRGTGVGEKLFF. In DNA, the CDR3 is TGCGCCAGCAGCCGGGGGACAGGGGTCGGGGAAAAACTGTTTTTT.